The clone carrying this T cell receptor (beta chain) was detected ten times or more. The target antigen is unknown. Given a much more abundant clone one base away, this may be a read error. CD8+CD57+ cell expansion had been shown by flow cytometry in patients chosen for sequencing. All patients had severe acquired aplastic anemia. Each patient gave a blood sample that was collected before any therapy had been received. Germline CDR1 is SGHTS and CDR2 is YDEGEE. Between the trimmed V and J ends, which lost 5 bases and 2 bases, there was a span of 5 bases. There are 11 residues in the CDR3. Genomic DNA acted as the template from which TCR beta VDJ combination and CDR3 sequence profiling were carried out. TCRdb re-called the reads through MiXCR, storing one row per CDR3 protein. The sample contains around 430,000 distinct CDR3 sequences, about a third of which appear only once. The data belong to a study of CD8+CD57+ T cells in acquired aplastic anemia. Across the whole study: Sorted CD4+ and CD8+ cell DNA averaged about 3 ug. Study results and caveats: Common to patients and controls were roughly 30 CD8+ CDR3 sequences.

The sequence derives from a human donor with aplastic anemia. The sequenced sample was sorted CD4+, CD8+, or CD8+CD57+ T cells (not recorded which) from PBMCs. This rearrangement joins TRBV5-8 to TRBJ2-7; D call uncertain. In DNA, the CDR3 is TGTGCCAGCAGACAAACCTACGAGCAGTACTTC. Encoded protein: CASRQTYEQYF.